This is a list of T cell receptor beta chains from one sample in a study of OX40 agonist ivuxolimab in advanced cancers. Assay: immunoSEQ multiplex PCR; the TCRdb copy retains only in-frame clones and omits some. The data show about 79,000 clones, with roughly 88% seen just once and about 4% held by the top ten. Here the sequenced sample was CD4+ or CD8+ T cells sorted from blood, taken in a trial of the OX40 agonist ivuxolimab. The origin of the receptors is an adult with an advanced solid tumor such as melanoma, head and neck, liver or kidney cancer. The CDR3 runs from the conserved cysteine through the conserved F or W. D genes are given only for firm matches. Size is omitted from some rows. Given values are once, few, many or a class for expanded clones.

v_gene: TRBV2; j_gene: TRBJ2-5; abundance: NA; d_gene: NA; len: 15; CDR3nt: TGTGCCAGCAGTTCGGACCATAGCGGTAGAGAGACCCAGTACTTC; CDR3aa: CASSSDHSGRETQYF
v_gene: TRBV7-6; j_gene: TRBJ2-2; abundance: NA; d_gene: NA; len: 13; CDR3nt: TGTGCCAGCAGCTTAGTAGGTCCCGGGGAGCTGTTTTTT; CDR3aa: CASSLVGPGELFF
v_gene: TRBV6-6; j_gene: TRBJ2-1; abundance: NA; d_gene: TRBD2; len: 15; CDR3nt: TGTGCCAGCAGGGTCAGAAGCGGGATCTACAATGAGCAGTTCTTC; CDR3aa: CASRVRSGIYNEQFF
v_gene: TRBV28; j_gene: TRBJ2-1; abundance: NA; d_gene: NA; len: 14; CDR3nt: TGTGCCAGCAGGAACGGGGACCTTTGGGTTGAGCAGTTCTTC; CDR3aa: CASRNGDLWVEQFF
v_gene: TRBV27; j_gene: TRBJ2-1; abundance: NA; d_gene: TRBD2; len: 14; CDR3nt: TGTGCCAGCAGTTTTACTAGCGGGAGGGCGTGGCAGTTCTTC; CDR3aa: CASSFTSGRAWQFF
v_gene: TRBV19; j_gene: TRBJ2-2; abundance: NA; d_gene: NA; len: 14; CDR3nt: TGTGCCAGTAGTGCCACACCTAGTGCCGGGGAGCTGTTTTTT; CDR3aa: CASSATPSAGELFF
v_gene: TRBV4-3; j_gene: TRBJ2-1; abundance: NA; d_gene: NA; len: 16; CDR3nt: TGCGCCAGCAGCCAAGATTTTGGTAGCCTTTACAATGAGCAGTTCTTC; CDR3aa: CASSQDFGSLYNEQFF
v_gene: TRBV28; j_gene: TRBJ2-1; abundance: NA; d_gene: NA; len: 16; CDR3nt: TGTGCCAGCAGTCTTAACTCACTAGGGCGCTACAATGAGCAGTTCTTC; CDR3aa: CASSLNSLGRYNEQFF
v_gene: TRBV28; j_gene: TRBJ1-5; abundance: NA; d_gene: NA; len: 14; CDR3nt: TGTGCCAGCAGTTTACACGGCAGCAGGCAGCCCCAGCATTTT; CDR3aa: CASSLHGSRQPQHF
v_gene: TRBV7-4; j_gene: TRBJ2-7; abundance: NA; d_gene: NA; len: 14; CDR3nt: TGTGCCAGCAGCTTGGGTAGGCAGAACTACGAGCAGTACTTC; CDR3aa: CASSLGRQNYEQYF
v_gene: TRBV7-6; j_gene: TRBJ2-2; abundance: NA; d_gene: NA; len: 12; CDR3nt: TGTGCCAGCAGCCCACCGGCGGGGGAGCTGTTTTTT; CDR3aa: CASSPPAGELFF
v_gene: TRBV6-5; j_gene: TRBJ1-5; abundance: few; d_gene: NA; len: 15; CDR3nt: TGTGCCAGCAGTTACTCGAGTAATTTCGGTGACCCCCAGCATTTT; CDR3aa: CASSYSSNFGDPQHF
v_gene: TRBV11-2; j_gene: TRBJ2-7; abundance: NA; d_gene: TRBD1; len: 16; CDR3nt: TGTGCCAGCAGCTTAACAGGGGACAGGGGAAAATACGAGCAGTACTTC; CDR3aa: CASSLTGDRGKYEQYF
v_gene: TRBV9; j_gene: TRBJ2-1; abundance: NA; d_gene: TRBD1; len: 15; CDR3nt: TGTGCCAGCAGCGCGGGACAGGGTTCCTACAATGAGCAGTTCTTC; CDR3aa: CASSAGQGSYNEQFF
v_gene: TRBV6-6; j_gene: TRBJ2-1; abundance: once; d_gene: NA; len: 15; CDR3nt: TGTGCCAGCAGTCCAGGACTTAGCTCCTACAATGAGCAGTTCTTC; CDR3aa: CASSPGLSSYNEQFF
v_gene: TRBV7-9; j_gene: TRBJ2-5; abundance: NA; d_gene: NA; len: 15; CDR3nt: TGTGCCAGCAGCTTAAAGGGGGGAGATCAAGAGACCCAGTACTTC; CDR3aa: CASSLKGGDQETQYF
v_gene: TRBV11-2; j_gene: TRBJ2-1; abundance: NA; d_gene: NA; len: 17; CDR3nt: TGTGCCAGCAGCCTACTACCGGGACTTAGTCTCTACAATGAGCAGTTCTTC; CDR3aa: CASSLLPGLSLYNEQFF
v_gene: TRBV30; j_gene: TRBJ2-6; abundance: NA; d_gene: TRBD1; len: 19; CDR3nt: TGTGCCTGGAGTGCCGGTGTTCAGGGGGCTTCCTCTGGGGCCAACGTCCTGACTTTC; CDR3aa: CAWSAGVQGASSGANVLTF
v_gene: TRBV9; j_gene: TRBJ2-7; abundance: NA; d_gene: TRBD1; len: 14; CDR3nt: TGTGCCAGCAGCCTAGGACAGGGGCCCTACGAGCAGTACTTC; CDR3aa: CASSLGQGPYEQYF
v_gene: TRBV9; j_gene: TRBJ2-5; abundance: NA; d_gene: TRBD2; len: 17; CDR3nt: TGTGCCAGCAGCTCCCGACTAGCGGGAGGCCTTCAAGAGACCCAGTACTTC; CDR3aa: CASSSRLAGGLQETQYF
v_gene: TRBV7-9; j_gene: TRBJ1-1; abundance: NA; d_gene: NA; len: 14; CDR3nt: TGTGCCAGCAGCCCTCGAGGCCAGGGGTTATTCGCTTTCTTT; CDR3aa: CASSPRGQGLFAFF
v_gene: TRBV7-2; j_gene: TRBJ1-1; abundance: few; d_gene: NA; len: 15; CDR3nt: TGTGCCAGCAGCTTATATCCGAGCGGGAAAGCTGAAGCTTTCTTT; CDR3aa: CASSLYPSGKAEAFF
v_gene: TRBV6-5; j_gene: TRBJ2-7; abundance: NA; d_gene: NA; len: 15; CDR3nt: TGTGCCAGCAGTTACGCTACGGGACGGAACTACGAGCAGTACTTC; CDR3aa: CASSYATGRNYEQYF
v_gene: TRBV28; j_gene: TRBJ2-4; abundance: NA; d_gene: TRBD2; len: 12; CDR3nt: TGTGCCAGCCGTGCCGGGGGGGGCATTCAGTACTTC; CDR3aa: CASRAGGGIQYF
v_gene: TRBV6-1; j_gene: TRBJ2-7; abundance: NA; d_gene: TRBD1; len: 17; CDR3nt: TGTGCCAGCAGTGAAGGGGCCGGGACAGGTGAAATCTACGAGCAGTACTTC; CDR3aa: CASSEGAGTGEIYEQYF
v_gene: TRBV6-1; j_gene: TRBJ2-5; abundance: once; d_gene: NA; len: 12; CDR3nt: TGTGCCAGCAGGGGGACTCAAGAGACCCAGTACTTC; CDR3aa: CASRGTQETQYF
v_gene: TRBV7-9; j_gene: TRBJ2-1; abundance: NA; d_gene: TRBD2; len: 16; CDR3nt: TGTGCCAGCAGCCCCCCCCCACTAGCGGGGGACAATGAGCAGTTCTTC; CDR3aa: CASSPPPLAGDNEQFF
v_gene: TRBV10-3; j_gene: TRBJ1-6; abundance: NA; d_gene: TRBD1; len: 16; CDR3nt: TGTGCCATCAGTGAGTCGGGACAGGGGGAGACTTCACCCCTCCACTTT; CDR3aa: CAISESGQGETSPLHF
v_gene: TRBV11-2; j_gene: TRBJ2-3; abundance: NA; d_gene: NA; len: 14; CDR3nt: TGTGCCAGCAGCTTATGGCAGGCCTCAGATACGCAGTATTTT; CDR3aa: CASSLWQASDTQYF
v_gene: TRBV7-9; j_gene: TRBJ2-1; abundance: NA; d_gene: TRBD2; len: 15; CDR3nt: TGTGCCAGCAGACCGACTAGCGGGAGTTCGGTTGAGCAGTTCTTC; CDR3aa: CASRPTSGSSVEQFF
v_gene: TRBV20-1; j_gene: TRBJ2-5; abundance: NA; d_gene: NA; len: 11; CDR3nt: TGCAGTGCCCACACACAGGGGACCCAGTACTTC; CDR3aa: CSAHTQGTQYF
v_gene: TRBV5-6; j_gene: TRBJ2-1; abundance: NA; d_gene: TRBD2; len: 16; CDR3nt: TGTGCCAGCAGCTCAACCGGACTAGCGCCCGAGAATGAGCAGTTCTTC; CDR3aa: CASSSTGLAPENEQFF
v_gene: TRBV6-6; j_gene: TRBJ2-5; abundance: NA; d_gene: TRBD2; len: 14; CDR3nt: TGTGCCAGCAGTCGGCCGGGGGGGCAAGAGACCCAGTACTTC; CDR3aa: CASSRPGGQETQYF
v_gene: TRBV18; j_gene: TRBJ2-5; abundance: NA; d_gene: NA; len: 11; CDR3nt: TGTGCCAGCTCACCGGGAGAGACCCAGTACTTC; CDR3aa: CASSPGETQYF
v_gene: TRBV28; j_gene: TRBJ2-2; abundance: NA; d_gene: TRBD2; len: 15; CDR3nt: TGTGCCAGCAGGGAGAGCGGGAATCCCACCGGGGAGCTGTTTTTT; CDR3aa: CASRESGNPTGELFF
v_gene: TRBV28; j_gene: TRBJ2-2; abundance: NA; d_gene: TRBD2; len: 14; CDR3nt: TGTGCCACCTTTAGCGGGTTCCAGACCGGGGAGCTGTTTTTT; CDR3aa: CATFSGFQTGELFF
v_gene: TRBV6-5; j_gene: TRBJ2-7; abundance: NA; d_gene: NA; len: 14; CDR3nt: TGTGCCAGCAGGAACGGGGACCTCTCCTACGAGCAGTACTTC; CDR3aa: CASRNGDLSYEQYF
v_gene: TRBV11-3; j_gene: TRBJ2-7; abundance: few; d_gene: NA; len: 14; CDR3nt: TGTGCCAGCAGCTTTACCTTCCCTGGGAGCGAGCAGTACTTC; CDR3aa: CASSFTFPGSEQYF
v_gene: TRBV5-1; j_gene: TRBJ2-1; abundance: few; d_gene: TRBD2; len: 16; CDR3nt: TGCGCCAGCAGCTTCATAACGTCGGGACTAGTGAATGAGCAGTTCTTC; CDR3aa: CASSFITSGLVNEQFF
v_gene: TRBV11-1; j_gene: TRBJ2-7; abundance: NA; d_gene: TRBD2; len: 14; CDR3nt: TGTGCCAGCAGCTTAAGTACTAGCGGATACGAGCAGTACTTC; CDR3aa: CASSLSTSGYEQYF
v_gene: TRBV7-9; j_gene: TRBJ2-1; abundance: NA; d_gene: NA; len: 12; CDR3nt: TGTGCCAGCAGCTTAGTTCACTTTGAGCAGTTCTTC; CDR3aa: CASSLVHFEQFF
v_gene: TRBV21-1; j_gene: TRBJ2-7; abundance: NA; d_gene: NA; len: 14; CDR3nt: TGTGCCAGCCCAGGGTGGGCCGGCTCCTACGAGCAGTACTTC; CDR3aa: CASPGWAGSYEQYF
v_gene: TRBV5-1; j_gene: TRBJ1-3; abundance: once; d_gene: NA; len: 14; CDR3nt: TGCGCCAGCAGCCAGGACTACTCTGGAAACACCATATATTTT; CDR3aa: CASSQDYSGNTIYF
v_gene: TRBV6-1; j_gene: TRBJ1-1; abundance: NA; d_gene: NA; len: 11; CDR3nt: TGTGCCAGCGCCGTCGGCACTGAAGCTTTCTTT; CDR3aa: CASAVGTEAFF
v_gene: TRBV2; j_gene: TRBJ2-5; abundance: NA; d_gene: NA; len: 15; CDR3nt: TGTGCCAGCAGTGAACAGAGGGAGATGGGACCTAGTGGGTACTTC; CDR3aa: CASSEQREMGPSGYF
v_gene: TRBV19; j_gene: TRBJ1-3; abundance: NA; d_gene: NA; len: 15; CDR3nt: TGTGCCACATCACGAAGCCGGGAGGCTGGAAACACCATATATTTT; CDR3aa: CATSRSREAGNTIYF
v_gene: TRBV19; j_gene: TRBJ2-5; abundance: NA; d_gene: TRBD2; len: 15; CDR3nt: TGTGCCAGTAGTATAGCGGCTAGCGGGAGGGAGACCCAGTACTTC; CDR3aa: CASSIAASGRETQYF